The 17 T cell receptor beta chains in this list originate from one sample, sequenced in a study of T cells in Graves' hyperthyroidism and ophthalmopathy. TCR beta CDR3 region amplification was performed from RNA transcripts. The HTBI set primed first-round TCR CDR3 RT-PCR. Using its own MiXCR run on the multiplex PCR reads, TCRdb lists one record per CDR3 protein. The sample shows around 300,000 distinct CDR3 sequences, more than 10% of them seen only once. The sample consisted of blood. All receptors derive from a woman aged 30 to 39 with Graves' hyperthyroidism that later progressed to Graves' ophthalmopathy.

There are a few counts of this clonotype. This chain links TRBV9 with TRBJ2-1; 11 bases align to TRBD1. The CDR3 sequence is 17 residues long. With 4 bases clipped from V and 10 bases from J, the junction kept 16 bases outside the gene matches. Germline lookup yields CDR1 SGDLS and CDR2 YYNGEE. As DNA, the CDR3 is TGTGCCAGCAGCCCTAGGGGGGGACAGGGGGGAGTTCGAGAGCAGTTCTTC. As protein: CASSPRGGQGGVREQFF.

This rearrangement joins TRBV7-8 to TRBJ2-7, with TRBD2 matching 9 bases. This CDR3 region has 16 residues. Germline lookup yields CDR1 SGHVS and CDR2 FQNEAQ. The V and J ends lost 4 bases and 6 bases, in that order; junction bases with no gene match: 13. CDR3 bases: TGTGCCAGCAGCTCCCTGGGGGGACTAGCCGGTCTCGAGCAGTACTTC. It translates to CASSSLGGLAGLEQYF.

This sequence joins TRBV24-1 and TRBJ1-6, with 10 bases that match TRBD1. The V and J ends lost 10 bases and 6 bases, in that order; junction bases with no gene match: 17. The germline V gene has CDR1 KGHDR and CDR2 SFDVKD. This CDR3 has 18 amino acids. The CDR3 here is CATPWTGQGPMGNSPLHF. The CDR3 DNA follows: TGTGCCACGCCTTGGACGGGACAGGGGCCGATGGGTAATTCACCCCTCCACTTT.

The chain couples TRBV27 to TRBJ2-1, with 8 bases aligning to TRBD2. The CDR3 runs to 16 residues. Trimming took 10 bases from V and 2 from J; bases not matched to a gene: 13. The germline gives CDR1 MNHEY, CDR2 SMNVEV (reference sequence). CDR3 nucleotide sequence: TGTGCCACCAAGCCTCTAGCGGGCGGCCCCTACAATGAGCAGTTCTTC. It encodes CATKPLAGGPYNEQFF.

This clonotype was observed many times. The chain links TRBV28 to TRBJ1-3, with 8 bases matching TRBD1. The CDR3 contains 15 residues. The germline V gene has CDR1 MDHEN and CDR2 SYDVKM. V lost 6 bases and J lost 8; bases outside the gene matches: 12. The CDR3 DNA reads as TGTGCCAGCAGGCCGGGGGGGACAGGTGGCGACACCATATATTTT. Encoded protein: CASRPGGTGGDTIYF. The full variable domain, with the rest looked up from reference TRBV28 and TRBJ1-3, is DVKVTQSSRYLVKRTGEKVFLECVQDMDHENMFWYRQDPGLGLRLIYFSYDVKMKEKGDIPEGYSVSREKKERFSLILESASTNQTSMYLCASRPGGTGGDTIYFGEGSWLTVV.

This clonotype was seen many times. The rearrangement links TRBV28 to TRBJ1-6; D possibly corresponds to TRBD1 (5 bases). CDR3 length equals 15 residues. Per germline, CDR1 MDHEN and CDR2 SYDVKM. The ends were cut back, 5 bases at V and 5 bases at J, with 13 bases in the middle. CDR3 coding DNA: TGTGCCAGCAGTGCCTTCATAGGGGATAATTCACCCCTCCACTTT. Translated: CASSAFIGDNSPLHF.

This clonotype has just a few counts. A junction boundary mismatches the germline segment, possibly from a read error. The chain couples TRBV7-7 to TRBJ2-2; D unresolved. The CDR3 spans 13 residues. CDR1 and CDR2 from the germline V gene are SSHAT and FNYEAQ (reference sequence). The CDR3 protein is CASSLEESGELFF. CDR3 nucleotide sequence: TGTGCTAGCAGCTTAGAGGAGTCCGGGGAGCTGTTTTTT. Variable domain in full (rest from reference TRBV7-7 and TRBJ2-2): GAGVSQSPRYKVTKRGQDVTLRCDPISSHATLYWYQQALGQGPEFLTYFNYEAQPDKSGLPSDRFSAERPEGSISTLTIQRTEQRDSAMYRCASSLEESGELFFGEGSRLTVL.

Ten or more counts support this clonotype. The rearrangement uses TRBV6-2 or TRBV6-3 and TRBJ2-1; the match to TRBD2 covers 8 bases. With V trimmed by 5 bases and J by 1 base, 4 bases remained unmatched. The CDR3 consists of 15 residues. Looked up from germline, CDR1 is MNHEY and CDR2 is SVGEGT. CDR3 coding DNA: TGTGCCAGCAGTGGCAGCGGGAGTTCCTACAATGAGCAGTTCTTC. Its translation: CASSGSGSSYNEQFF.

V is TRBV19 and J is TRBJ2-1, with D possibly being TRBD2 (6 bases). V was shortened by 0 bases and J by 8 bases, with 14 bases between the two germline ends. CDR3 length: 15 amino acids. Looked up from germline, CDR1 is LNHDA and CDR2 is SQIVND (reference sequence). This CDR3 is CASSIDLGREDEQFF. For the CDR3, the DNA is TGTGCCAGTAGTATAGATTTGGGCAGGGAGGATGAGCAGTTCTTC.

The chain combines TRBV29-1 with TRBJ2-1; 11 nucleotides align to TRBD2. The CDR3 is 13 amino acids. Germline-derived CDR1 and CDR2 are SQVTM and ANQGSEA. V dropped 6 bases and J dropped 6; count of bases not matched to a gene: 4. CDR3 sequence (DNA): TGCAGCGTACGAACTAGCGGGAGCAATGAGCAGTTCTTC. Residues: CSVRTSGSNEQFF.

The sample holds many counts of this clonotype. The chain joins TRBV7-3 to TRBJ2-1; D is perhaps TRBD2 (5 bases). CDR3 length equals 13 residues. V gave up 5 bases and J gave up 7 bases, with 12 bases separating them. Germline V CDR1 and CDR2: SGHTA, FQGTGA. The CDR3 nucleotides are TGTGCCAGCAGCCTTGGAGGTGGGAATGAGCAGTTCTTC. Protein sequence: CASSLGGGNEQFF.

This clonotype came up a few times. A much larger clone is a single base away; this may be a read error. The chain's CDR3 is CASGYRRPPQETQYF. CDR3 DNA sequence: TGTGCCAGCGGTTACAGGAGGCCCCCCCAAGAGACCCAGTACTTC. V usage is TRBV6-2 or TRBV6-3 and J usage is TRBJ2-5; D possibly matches TRBD1 or TRBD2 (5 bases each). Germline CDR1 is MNHEY and CDR2 is SVGEGT. The CDR3 sequence is 15 residues long.

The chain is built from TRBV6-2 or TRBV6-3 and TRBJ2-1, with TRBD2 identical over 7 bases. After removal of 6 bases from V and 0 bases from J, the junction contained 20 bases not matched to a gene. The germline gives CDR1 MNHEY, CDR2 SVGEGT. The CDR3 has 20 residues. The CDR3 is CASREQSPGLASGSYNEQFF. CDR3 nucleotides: TGTGCCAGCAGGGAACAGTCCCCTGGATTGGCTAGCGGCTCCTACAATGAGCAGTTCTTC.

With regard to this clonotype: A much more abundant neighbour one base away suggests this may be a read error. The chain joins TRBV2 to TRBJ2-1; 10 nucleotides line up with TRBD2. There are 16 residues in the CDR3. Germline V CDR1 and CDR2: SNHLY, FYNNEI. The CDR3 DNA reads TGTGTCAGCAGTGATTCTAGCGGGAGAGGATACAATGAGCAGTTCTTC. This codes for CVSSDSSGRGYNEQFF.

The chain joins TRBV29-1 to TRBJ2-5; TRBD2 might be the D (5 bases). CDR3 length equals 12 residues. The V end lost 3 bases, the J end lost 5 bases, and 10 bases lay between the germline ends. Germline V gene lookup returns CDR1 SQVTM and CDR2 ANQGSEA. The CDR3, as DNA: TGCAGCGTTGAGTCAGCGGAGGAGACCCAGTACTTC. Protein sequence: CSVESAEETQYF.

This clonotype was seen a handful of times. The CDR3 loop reads CAISESLPSPLHF. CDR3 DNA: TGTGCCATCAGTGAGTCTCTTCCTTCACCCCTCCACTTT. This sequence joins TRBV10-3 and TRBJ1-6; no clear D. CDR1 is ENHRY, CDR2 SYGVKD, per germline. V shed 0 bases and J shed 9 bases, with 6 bases lying between them. CDR3 size: 13 residues.

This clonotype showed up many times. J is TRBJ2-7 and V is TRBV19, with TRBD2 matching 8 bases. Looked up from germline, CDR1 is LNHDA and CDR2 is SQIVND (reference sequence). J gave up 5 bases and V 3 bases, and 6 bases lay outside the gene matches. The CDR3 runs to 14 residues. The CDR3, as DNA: TGTGCCAGTAGTATTCCGGGGGGGGGCCACGAGCAGTACTTC. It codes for CASSIPGGGHEQYF.